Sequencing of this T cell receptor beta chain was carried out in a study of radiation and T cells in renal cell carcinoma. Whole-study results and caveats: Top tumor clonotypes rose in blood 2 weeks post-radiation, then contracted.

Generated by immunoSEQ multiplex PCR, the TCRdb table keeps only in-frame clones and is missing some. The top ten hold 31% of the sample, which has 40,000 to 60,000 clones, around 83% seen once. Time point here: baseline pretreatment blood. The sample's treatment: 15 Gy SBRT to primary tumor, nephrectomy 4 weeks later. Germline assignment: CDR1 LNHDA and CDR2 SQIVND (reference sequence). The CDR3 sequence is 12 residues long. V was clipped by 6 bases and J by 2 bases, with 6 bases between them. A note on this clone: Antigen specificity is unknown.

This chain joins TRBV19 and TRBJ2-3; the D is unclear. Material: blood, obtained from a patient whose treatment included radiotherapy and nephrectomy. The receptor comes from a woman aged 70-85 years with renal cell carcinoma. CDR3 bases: TGTGCCAGTAGGGGAAACACAGATACGCAGTATTTT. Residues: CASRGNTDTQYF.